The present T cell receptor beta chain was sequenced within a study of T cells after yellow fever vaccination. There are 14 residues in the CDR3. V lost 5 bases and J 5 bases, leaving 16 bases between the germline ends. Germline V gene sequence: CDR1 SEHNR, CDR2 FQNEAQ (reference sequence). TCRdb itself ran the 5' RACE reads through MiXCR, one entry per CDR3 protein. The sample lists nearly 550,000 distinct CDR3 sequences; roughly a fifth were seen once. In this sample, this clonotype turned up a few times. Sequenced material: PBMCs, taken 15 days after the yellow fever booster vaccination. The genes are TRBV7-9 and TRBJ2-7; D is undetermined. The sequence derives from a man between 25 and 39 years old who received the YFV17D yellow fever vaccine. CDR3 protein: CASSPHPAGNEQYF. CDR3 coding DNA: TGTGCCAGCAGCCCCCACCCCGCAGGAAACGAGCAGTACTTC.